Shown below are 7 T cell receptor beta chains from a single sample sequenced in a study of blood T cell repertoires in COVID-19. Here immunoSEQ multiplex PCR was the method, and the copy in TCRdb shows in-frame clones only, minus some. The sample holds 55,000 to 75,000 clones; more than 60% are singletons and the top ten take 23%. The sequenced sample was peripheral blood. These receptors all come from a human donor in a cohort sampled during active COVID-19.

CDR3 protein: CASSLARETQYF. CDR3 DNA: TGCGCCAGCAGCTTGGCCAGGGAGACCCAGTACTTC. V is TRBV5-1 and J is TRBJ2-5, with unresolved D. Per the germline V gene, CDR1 is SGHRS and CDR2 is YFSETQ. Trimming stripped 0 bases from V and 5 bases from J, with 5 bases between. The CDR3 runs 12 residues.

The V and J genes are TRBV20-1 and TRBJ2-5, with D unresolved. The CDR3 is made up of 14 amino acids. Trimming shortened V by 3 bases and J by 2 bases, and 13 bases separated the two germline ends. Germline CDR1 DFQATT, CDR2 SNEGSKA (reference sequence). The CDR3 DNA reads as TGCAGTGCTAGTGACCCTCAGGATCAAGAGACCCAGTACTTC. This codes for CSASDPQDQETQYF.

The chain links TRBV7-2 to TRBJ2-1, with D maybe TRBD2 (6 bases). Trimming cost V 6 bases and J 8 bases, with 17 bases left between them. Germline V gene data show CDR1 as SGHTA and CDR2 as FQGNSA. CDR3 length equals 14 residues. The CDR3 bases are TGTGCCAGCAGTCCCGTGACTAGGAGCGATGAGCAGTTCTTC. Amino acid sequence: CASSPVTRSDEQFF.

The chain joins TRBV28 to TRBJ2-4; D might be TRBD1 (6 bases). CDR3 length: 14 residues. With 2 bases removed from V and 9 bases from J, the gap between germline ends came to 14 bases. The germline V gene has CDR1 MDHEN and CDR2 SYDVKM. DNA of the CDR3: TGTGCCAGCAGTTTAAACCAAGGGGGTGCCATTCAGTACTTC. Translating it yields CASSLNQGGAIQYF.

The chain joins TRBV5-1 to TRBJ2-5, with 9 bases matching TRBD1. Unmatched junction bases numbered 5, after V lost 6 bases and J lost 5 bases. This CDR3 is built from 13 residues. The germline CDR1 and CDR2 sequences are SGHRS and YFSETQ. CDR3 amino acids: CASTTGGGETQYF. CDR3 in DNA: TGCGCCAGCACCACAGGGGGCGGCGAGACCCAGTACTTC. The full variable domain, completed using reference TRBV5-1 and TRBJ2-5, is KAGVTQTPRYLIKTRGQQVTLSCSPISGHRSVSWYQQTPGQGLQFLFEYFSETQRNKGNFPGRFSGRQFSNSRSEMNVSTLELGDSALYLCASTTGGGETQYFGPGTRLLVL.

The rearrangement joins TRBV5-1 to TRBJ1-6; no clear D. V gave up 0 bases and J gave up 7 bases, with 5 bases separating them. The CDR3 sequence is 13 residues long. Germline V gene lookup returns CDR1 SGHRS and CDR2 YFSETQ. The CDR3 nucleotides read TGCGCCAGCAGCTTGGGGCTCAATTCACCCCTCCACTTT. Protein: CASSLGLNSPLHF.

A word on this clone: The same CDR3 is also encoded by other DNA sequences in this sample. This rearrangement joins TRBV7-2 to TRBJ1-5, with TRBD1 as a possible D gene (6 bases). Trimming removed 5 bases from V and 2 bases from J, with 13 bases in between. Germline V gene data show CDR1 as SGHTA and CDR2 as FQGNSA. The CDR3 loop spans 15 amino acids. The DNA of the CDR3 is TGTGCCAGCAGCCTCCAGGGGACCGGCAATCAGCCCCAGCATTTT. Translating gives CASSLQGTGNQPQHF.